A selection of T cell receptor beta chains follows, all from one sample in a study of blood T cell repertoires in COVID-19. Libraries were prepared by immunoSEQ multiplex PCR; TCRdb keeps only in-frame clonotypes and omits some of them. This table has over 350,000 clones, around 87% appearing once. Material for sequencing was PBMCs or T cells enriched from blood (not recorded which). These receptors were obtained from a woman aged 45-65 years who had recovered from COVID-19. CDR3s include the opening cysteine and the closing phenylalanine or tryptophan. The D gene is left open where the match is weak. A clone size is listed for some rows: how often the clone was seen (once, few, many), or a class if it is expanded.

>TRBV7-9|TRBJ1-2|-|-
CASSLSMSGYTF
TGTGCCAGCAGCTTATCAATGAGTGGCTACACCTTC
>TRBV5-1|TRBJ2-7|-|-
CASSLGVGSGSYEQYF
TGCGCCAGCAGCTTGGGAGTTGGTTCGGGCTCCTACGAGCAGTACTTC
>TRBV5-4|TRBJ2-5|-|-
CASSLVAEETQYF
TGTGCCAGCAGCTTGGTAGCAGAGGAGACCCAGTACTTC
>TRBV7-9|TRBJ2-1|-|-
CASSHSHEQFF
TGTGCCAGCAGTCATAGCCATGAGCAGTTCTTC
>TRBV4-2|TRBJ2-1|-|TRBD2
CASSQPSLAGGPAEQFF
TGTGCCAGCAGCCAACCTTCCTTAGCGGGGGGGCCGGCTGAGCAGTTCTTC
>TRBV7-9|TRBJ1-5|-|TRBD1
CASSFGQGIRVSNQPQHF
TGTGCCAGCAGCTTTGGACAGGGAATACGCGTGTCCAATCAGCCCCAGCATTTT
>TRBV6-5|TRBJ1-2|-|-
CASSYQDSAGYTF
TGTGCCAGCAGTTACCAAGACTCGGCTGGCTACACCTTC
>TRBV5-6|TRBJ1-1|-|-
CASSFMNTEAFF
TGTGCCAGCAGTTTCATGAACACTGAAGCTTTCTTT
>TRBV7-2|TRBJ1-6|once|TRBD1
CASSLAGTGVSPLHF
TGTGCCAGCAGCCTAGCCGGGACAGGGGTCTCACCCCTCCACTTT
>TRBV24-1|TRBJ2-5|-|-
CAILTQYF
TGTGCCATCCTGACCCAGTACTTC
>TRBV7-3|TRBJ2-3|-|-
CASSLAGASTDTQYF
TGTGCCAGCAGCTTAGCGGGGGCGTCCACAGATACGCAGTATTTT
>TRBV5-4|TRBJ1-1|-|TRBD1
CASSFGTAEAFF
TGTGCCAGCAGCTTTGGGACAGCCGAAGCTTTCTTT
>TRBV6-1|TRBJ1-6|-|-
CASSGTPLSSYNSPLHF
TGTGCCAGCAGTGGGACACCCCTGAGCTCCTATAATTCACCCCTCCACTTT
>TRBV7-2|TRBJ2-5|-|TRBD2
CASSPETSGGGLQYF
TGTGCCAGCAGCCCAGAAACTAGCGGGGGGGGCCTTCAGTACTTC
>TRBV5-1|TRBJ2-7|-|-
CASSETTYEQYF
TGCGCCAGCAGCGAGACTACCTACGAGCAGTACTTC
>TRBV28|TRBJ2-2|-|-
CASSFRRTGELFF
TGTGCCAGCAGTTTTCGGCGGACCGGGGAGCTGTTTTTT
>TRBV5-1|TRBJ1-2|-|TRBD1
CASSYTTGQMEYGYTF
TGCGCCAGCAGCTACACAACGGGACAGATGGAATATGGCTACACCTTC
>TRBV29-1|TRBJ2-2|-|-
CSTSQGNTGELFF
TGCAGCACCTCACAGGGAAACACCGGGGAGCTGTTTTTT
>TRBV6-5|TRBJ2-7|-|TRBD1
CAAGQGPSYEQYF
TGTGCCGCGGGACAGGGGCCGAGCTACGAGCAGTACTTC
>TRBV2|TRBJ2-7|-|TRBD1
CASTKGQAIGEQYF
TGTGCCAGCACCAAGGGACAGGCGATCGGCGAGCAGTACTTC
>TRBV30|TRBJ1-2|-|-
CAWSARRGYTF
TGTGCCTGGAGTGCCCGGCGGGGCTACACCTTC
>TRBV4-1|TRBJ1-4|-|-
CASSQESRILEKLFF
TGCGCCAGCAGCCAAGAATCCAGGATTCTTGAAAAACTGTTTTTT
>TRBV27|TRBJ1-5|few|-
CASSPRDSNQPQHF
TGTGCCAGCAGTCCGCGGGACAGCAATCAGCCCCAGCATTTT
>TRBV28|TRBJ2-7|-|TRBD2
CASLSGGAYEQYF
TGTGCCAGCCTAAGCGGGGGGGCCTACGAGCAGTACTTC
>TRBV7-9|TRBJ1-5|-|-
CASTASIGNQPQHF
TGTGCCAGCACCGCTTCTATAGGCAATCAGCCCCAGCATTTT
>TRBV12-3/TRBV12-4|TRBJ1-2|once|-
CASSFERGYTF
TGTGCCAGCAGTTTTGAACGGGGTTACACCTTC
>TRBV19|TRBJ2-5|few|-
CASSILSQETQYF
TGTGCCAGTAGTATTCTTTCTCAAGAGACCCAGTACTTC
>TRBV28|TRBJ2-3|-|TRBD2
CASSLGGGGGHSTDTQYF
TGTGCCAGCAGTTTAGGTGGCGGGGGGGGCCATAGCACAGATACGCAGTATTTT
>TRBV21-1|TRBJ2-3|-|-
CASSPGLAGGPAGTDTQYF
TGTGCCAGCAGCCCAGGACTAGCGGGGGGGCCTGCGGGCACAGATACGCAGTATTTT
>TRBV5-1|TRBJ1-1|-|-
CASGLQGTNTEAFF
TGCGCCAGCGGTCTACAGGGTACGAACACTGAAGCTTTCTTT
>TRBV12-3/TRBV12-4|TRBJ1-2|-|TRBD1
CASSLTGSDGYTF
TGTGCCAGCAGTTTGACAGGGTCGGATGGCTACACCTTC
>TRBV27|TRBJ2-7|-|-
CASRRIPGLSTYEQYF
TGTGCCAGCAGGAGAATTCCGGGACTTTCTACCTACGAGCAGTACTTC